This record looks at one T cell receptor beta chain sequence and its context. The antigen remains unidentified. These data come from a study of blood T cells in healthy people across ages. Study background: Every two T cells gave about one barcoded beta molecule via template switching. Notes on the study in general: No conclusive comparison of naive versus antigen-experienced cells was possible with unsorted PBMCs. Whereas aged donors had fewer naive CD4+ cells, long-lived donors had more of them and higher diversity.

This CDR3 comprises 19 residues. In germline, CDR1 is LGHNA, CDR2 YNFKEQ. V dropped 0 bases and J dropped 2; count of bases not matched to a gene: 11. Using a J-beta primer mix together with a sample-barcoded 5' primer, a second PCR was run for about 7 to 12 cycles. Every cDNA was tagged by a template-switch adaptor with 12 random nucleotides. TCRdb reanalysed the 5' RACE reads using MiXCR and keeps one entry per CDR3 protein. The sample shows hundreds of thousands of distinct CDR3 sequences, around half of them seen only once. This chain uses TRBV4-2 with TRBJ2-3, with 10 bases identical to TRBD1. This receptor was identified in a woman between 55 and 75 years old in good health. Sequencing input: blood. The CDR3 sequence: CASSQDGTGTGADTDTQYF. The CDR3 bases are TGTGCCAGCAGCCAAGATGGAACCGGGACAGGGGCAGACACAGATACGCAGTATTTT.